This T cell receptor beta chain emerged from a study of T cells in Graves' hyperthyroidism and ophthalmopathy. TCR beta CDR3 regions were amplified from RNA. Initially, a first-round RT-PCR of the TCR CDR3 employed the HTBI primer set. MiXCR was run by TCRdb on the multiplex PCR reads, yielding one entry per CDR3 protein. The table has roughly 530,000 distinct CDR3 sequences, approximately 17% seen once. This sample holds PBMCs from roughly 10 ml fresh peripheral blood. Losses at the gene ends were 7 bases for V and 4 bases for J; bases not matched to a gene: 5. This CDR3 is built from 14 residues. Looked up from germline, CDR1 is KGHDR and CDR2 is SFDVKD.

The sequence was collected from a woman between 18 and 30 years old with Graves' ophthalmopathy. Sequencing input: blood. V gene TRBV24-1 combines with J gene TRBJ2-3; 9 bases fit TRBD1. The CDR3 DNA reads TGTGCCACCAGGAGGGACAGGGACTCAGATACGCAGTATTTT. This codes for CATRRDRDSDTQYF.